This is a list of T cell receptor beta chains from one sample in a study of T cells in narcolepsy. Here immunoSEQ multiplex PCR was the method, and the copy in TCRdb shows in-frame clones only, minus some. The profile shows 31,000 or so clones, roughly nine tenths of them singletons. The sequencing sample was made of CD45RA- memory CD4+ T cells from PBMCs. The receptors were gathered from a human donor with narcolepsy. Each CDR3 is given with its conserved first and last residue. The D gene is left open where the match is weak. Where a row states a size, it is once, few, many or the class of an expanded clone; other rows omit it.

abundance | j_gene | d_gene | v_gene | CDR3aa | CDR3nt
- | TRBJ1-2 | TRBD1 | TRBV4-1 | CASSQPGTDYGYTF | TGCGCCAGCAGCCAACCCGGGACAGACTATGGCTACACCTTC
- | TRBJ1-5 | - | TRBV19 | CASRWLGKPQHF | TGTGCCAGTAGGTGGTTAGGAAAGCCCCAGCATTTT
- | TRBJ2-1 | - | TRBV10-3 | CAIRSGTDEQFF | TGTGCCATCAGATCCGGGACCGATGAGCAGTTCTTC
- | TRBJ2-6 | - | TRBV9 | CASSGGGILSGANVLTF | TGTGCCAGCAGCGGAGGAGGGATACTCTCTGGGGCCAACGTCCTGACTTTC
- | TRBJ2-7 | TRBD2 | TRBV12-5 | CASRAGTSYEQYF | TGTGCTAGCAGAGCGGGAACATCCTACGAGCAGTACTTC
- | TRBJ2-7 | - | TRBV6-1 | CASSEVLESYEQYF | TGTGCCAGCAGTGAAGTTCTGGAATCCTACGAGCAGTACTTC
- | TRBJ2-4 | - | TRBV5-4 | CASSLAYGEDLYF | TGTGCCAGCAGCTTGGCCTATGGGGAGGATCTGTACTTC
- | TRBJ2-3 | - | TRBV28 | CASSQGSTDTQYF | TGTGCCAGCAGTCAGGGGAGCACAGATACGCAGTATTTT
- | TRBJ1-2 | - | TRBV30 | CAWSVRRFYGYTF | TGTGCCTGGAGTGTTCGACGGTTCTATGGCTACACCTTC
- | TRBJ1-6 | TRBD1 | TRBV9 | CASSVSPGGDGTSPLHF | TGTGCCAGCAGCGTAAGCCCAGGGGGCGATGGTACTTCACCCCTCCACTTT
- | TRBJ1-2 | - | TRBV29-1 | CSVHMAGQGGYGYTF | TGCAGCGTTCACATGGCAGGTCAAGGGGGCTATGGCTACACCTTC
- | TRBJ1-4 | TRBD1 | TRBV29-1 | CSVGGGQGNEKLFF | TGCAGCGTTGGGGGGGGACAGGGTAATGAAAAACTGTTTTTT
- | TRBJ1-6 | - | TRBV5-4 | CASSLESGFDSPLHF | TGTGCCAGCAGCTTGGAATCCGGTTTTGATTCACCCCTCCACTTT
- | TRBJ1-2 | TRBD1 | TRBV28 | CASSTPQGVLSNGYTF | TGTGCCAGCAGTACTCCACAGGGGGTCTTATCTAATGGCTACACCTTC
- | TRBJ2-3 | TRBD2 | TRBV19 | CAKRTSGRDTQYF | TGTGCCAAACGGACTAGCGGGAGGGATACGCAGTATTTT
- | TRBJ1-6 | - | TRBV6-6 | CASSSFLNSPLHF | TGTGCCAGCAGTTCCTTTTTAAATTCACCCCTCCACTTT
- | TRBJ2-1 | TRBD2 | TRBV7-8 | CASSSLAGGQFF | TGTGCCAGCAGCTCCCTAGCGGGGGGGCAGTTCTTC
- | TRBJ2-5 | - | TRBV7-2 | CASSLKETQYF | TGTGCCAGCAGCTTAAAGGAGACCCAGTACTTC
- | TRBJ1-2 | - | TRBV27 | CASSLSAHYGYTF | TGTGCCAGCAGTTTATCGGCACACTATGGCTACACCTTC
- | TRBJ2-3 | - | TRBV7-9 | CASSLPPDTQYF | TGTGCCAGCAGCCTCCCCCCCGATACGCAGTATTTT
- | TRBJ2-3 | - | TRBV15 | CATSSHSGNYATDTQYF | TGTGCCACCAGCAGTCACTCGGGGAACTATGCCACAGATACGCAGTATTTT
- | TRBJ1-1 | TRBD1 | TRBV4-2 | CASSQIDRGRFEAFF | TGTGCCAGCAGCCAAATAGACAGGGGAAGGTTTGAAGCTTTCTTT
- | TRBJ2-3 | - | TRBV27 | CASSLSGVPTDTQYF | TGTGCCAGCAGTTTATCGGGGGTCCCTACAGATACGCAGTATTTT
- | TRBJ1-2 | TRBD1 | TRBV19 | CASSIPFRGQKPYGYTF | TGTGCCAGTAGTATCCCCTTTCGGGGACAGAAACCCTATGGCTACACCTTC
- | TRBJ1-2 | - | TRBV28 | CASSSLGGGGYTF | TGTGCCAGCAGCTCTCTGGGGGGAGGGGGCTACACCTTC
- | TRBJ2-7 | - | TRBV18 | CASSPPGQLDYEQYF | TGTGCCAGCTCACCACCAGGGCAGTTGGACTACGAGCAGTACTTC
- | TRBJ2-2 | - | TRBV10-3 | CAISSPRGSRTGELFF | TGTGCCATCAGCTCCCCTAGGGGGTCGCGCACCGGGGAGCTGTTTTTT
- | TRBJ1-2 | - | TRBV5-1 | CASSRDTANYGYTF | TGCGCCAGCAGTCGGGACACCGCCAACTATGGCTACACCTTC
- | TRBJ2-3 | TRBD1 | TRBV7-2 | CASKPGQGRSDTQYF | TGTGCCAGCAAGCCGGGACAGGGTCGATCAGATACGCAGTATTTT
- | TRBJ1-4 | TRBD1 | TRBV5-4 | CASSSGQGRGKLFF | TGTGCCAGCAGCTCCGGACAGGGAAGGGGAAAACTGTTTTTT
- | TRBJ1-2 | TRBD1 | TRBV29-1 | CSVVTGAGYGYTF | TGCAGCGTTGTAACAGGGGCGGGCTATGGCTACACCTTC
- | TRBJ2-3 | - | TRBV9 | CASSVEEGAADTQYF | TGTGCCAGCAGCGTAGAGGAGGGGGCCGCAGATACGCAGTATTTT
- | TRBJ2-7 | - | TRBV6-4 | CASPITRGSYEQYF | TGTGCCTCCCCGATTACGCGGGGAAGCTACGAGCAGTACTTC
- | TRBJ1-1 | TRBD1 | TRBV28 | CASSLRIKGQGAGAEAFF | TGTGCCAGCAGTTTAAGGATAAAGGGACAGGGGGCGGGAGCTGAAGCTTTCTTT
once | TRBJ2-1 | - | TRBV2 | CASSTDTNEQFF | TGTGCCAGCAGTACCGACACCAATGAGCAGTTCTTC
- | TRBJ1-3 | - | TRBV28 | CASSLGRGRTSGNTIYF | TGTGCCAGCAGTTTGGGTAGAGGACGGACCTCTGGAAACACCATATATTTT
- | TRBJ2-3 | - | TRBV28 | CASTTSRTGRTDTQYF | TGTGCCAGCACCACCTCAAGAACAGGGCGCACAGATACGCAGTATTTT
- | TRBJ2-1 | - | TRBV10-1 | CASSEPGGYTRDEQFF | TGCGCCAGCAGTGAGCCTGGAGGGTACACCCGCGATGAGCAGTTCTTC
- | TRBJ1-6 | - | TRBV27 | CASSFNQGTLHF | TGTGCCAGCAGTTTCAACCAGGGGACCCTCCACTTT
- | TRBJ2-5 | - | TRBV7-8 | CASSLAGSGETQYF | TGTGCCAGCAGCTTAGCGGGGTCCGGGGAGACCCAGTACTTC
- | TRBJ1-2 | - | TRBV28 | CASTEDSDYGYTF | TGTGCCAGCACCGAAGACAGCGACTATGGCTACACCTTC